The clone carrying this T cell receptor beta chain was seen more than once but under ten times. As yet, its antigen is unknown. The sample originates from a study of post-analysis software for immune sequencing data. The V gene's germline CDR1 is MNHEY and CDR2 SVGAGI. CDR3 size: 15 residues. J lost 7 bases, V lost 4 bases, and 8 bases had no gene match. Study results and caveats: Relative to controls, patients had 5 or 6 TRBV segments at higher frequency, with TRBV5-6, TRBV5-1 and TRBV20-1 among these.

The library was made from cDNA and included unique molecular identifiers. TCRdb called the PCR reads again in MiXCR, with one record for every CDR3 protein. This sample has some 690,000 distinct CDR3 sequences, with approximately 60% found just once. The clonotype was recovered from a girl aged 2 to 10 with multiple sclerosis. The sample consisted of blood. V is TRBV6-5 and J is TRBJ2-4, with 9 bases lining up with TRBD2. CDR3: CASSFIAGEGNIQYF. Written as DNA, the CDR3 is TGTGCCAGCAGTTTTATAGCGGGAGAAGGGAACATTCAGTACTTC.